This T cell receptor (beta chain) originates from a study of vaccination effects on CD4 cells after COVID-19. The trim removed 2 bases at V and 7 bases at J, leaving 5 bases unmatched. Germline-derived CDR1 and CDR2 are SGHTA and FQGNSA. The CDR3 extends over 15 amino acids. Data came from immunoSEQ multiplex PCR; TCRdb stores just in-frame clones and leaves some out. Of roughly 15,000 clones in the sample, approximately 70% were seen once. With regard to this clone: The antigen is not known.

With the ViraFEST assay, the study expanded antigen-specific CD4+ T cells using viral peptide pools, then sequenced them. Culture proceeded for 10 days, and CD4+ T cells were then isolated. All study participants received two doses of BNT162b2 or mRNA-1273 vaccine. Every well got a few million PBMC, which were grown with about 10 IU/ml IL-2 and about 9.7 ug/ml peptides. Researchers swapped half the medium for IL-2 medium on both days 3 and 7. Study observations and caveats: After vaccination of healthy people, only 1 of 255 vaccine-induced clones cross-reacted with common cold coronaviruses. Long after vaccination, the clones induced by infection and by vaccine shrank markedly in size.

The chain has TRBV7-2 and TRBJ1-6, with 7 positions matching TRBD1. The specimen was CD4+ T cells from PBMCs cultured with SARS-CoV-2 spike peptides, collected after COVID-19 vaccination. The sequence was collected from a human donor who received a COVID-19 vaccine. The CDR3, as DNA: TGTGCCAGCAGCTTACTCCGGGACAGCAATTCACCCCTCCACTTT. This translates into CASSLLRDSNSPLHF.